One sample yielded the 2 T cell receptor beta chains listed below, sequenced in a study of T-cell reconstitution after alpha-beta-depleted transplantation in children. Preparation of the TCRbeta library involved a method that used unique molecular identifiers. In TCRdb, the PCR reads were re-called with MiXCR into one record per CDR3 protein. This table has some 120,000 distinct CDR3 sequences, 9.7% appearing once. The material was PBMCs, mostly from graft donor cells, obtained 180 days after TCRalphabeta/CD19-depleted stem cell transplant. These receptors originate from a girl in the first two years of life who had a stem cell transplant for combined immunodeficiency, so the T cells may come from the graft donor.

V and J are TRBV18 and TRBJ2-3, with 8 positions matching TRBD1. This CDR3 region has 15 residues. Germline assignment: CDR1 KGHSH and CDR2 LQKENI. Unmatched junction bases numbered 1, after V lost 1 base and J lost 1 base. The DNA of the CDR3 is TGTGCCAGCTCACCACGGGGACAGGGCACAGATACGCAGTATTTT. Translated, it gives CASSPRGQGTDTQYF.

A few counts support this clonotype. V usage is TRBV4-1 and J usage is TRBJ2-2, with 11 bases fitting TRBD1. CDR1 is MGHRA and CDR2 is YSYEKL in the germline V gene. The CDR3 sequence is 17 residues long. The V gene end was trimmed by 1 base and the J gene end by 5 bases; junction bases not matched to a gene: 6. CDR3 nucleotide sequence: TGCGCCAGCAGCCAAGTTCGCCGGGACAGGGGGACCGGGGAGCTGTTTTTT. Translated: CASSQVRRDRGTGELFF.